Following are 9 T cell receptor beta chains from one sample sequenced in a study of OX40 agonist ivuxolimab in advanced cancers. TCRdb's copy holds only in-frame clones and misses some; the assay was immunoSEQ multiplex PCR. The table shows over 60,000 clones, with roughly 80% occurring only once. The source material was CD4+ or CD8+ T cells sorted from blood, sampled in a trial of the OX40 agonist ivuxolimab. These receptors were obtained from an adult with an advanced solid tumor such as melanoma, head and neck, liver or kidney cancer.

The rearrangement uses TRBV13 and TRBJ2-7; D ambiguous. The CDR3 extends over 12 amino acids. Germline CDR1 reads PRHDT; CDR2 reads FYEKMQ (reference sequence). The V end was cut by 6 bases, the J end by 6 bases, with 12 bases between. The CDR3 loop reads CASRFGVAEQYF. The CDR3 nucleotides are TGTGCCAGCAGGTTTGGAGTTGCCGAGCAGTACTTC.

A note on this clone: Other DNA variants within this sample encode the same CDR3. The chain has TRBV28 and TRBJ2-7, with TRBD1 as a possible D gene (6 bases). There are 12 residues in the CDR3. Trimming removed 1 base at V and 6 bases at J, with 7 bases between. The germline CDR1 and CDR2 sequences are MDHEN and SYDVKM. The CDR3: CASSLSGVEQYF. CDR3 nucleotide sequence: TGTGCCAGCAGTTTATCAGGGGTCGAGCAGTACTTC.

The gene calls are TRBV4-3 and TRBJ2-1, with D perhaps matching TRBD2 (6 bases). V shed 0 bases and J shed 6 bases, with 15 bases lying between them. Germline V gene lookup returns CDR1 LGHNA and CDR2 YSLEER. This CDR3 comprises 16 residues. Written as DNA, the CDR3 is TGCGCCAGCAGCCAAGATCTCTTTGCGGGAATCAATGAGCAGTTCTTC. It specifies CASSQDLFAGINEQFF.

This clone is categorized as medium-sized. This chain connects TRBV10-2 to TRBJ2-2; 13 bases are shared with TRBD2. This CDR3 has 14 residues. Germline CDR1 WSHSY, CDR2 SAAADI. V lost 8 bases and J lost 8; bases outside the gene matches: 5. CDR3 protein: CASGTSGAKGELFF. The CDR3 bases are TGCGCCAGCGGGACTAGCGGGGCTAAGGGGGAGCTGTTTTTT.

In its sample, this clone was seen once. This sequence joins TRBV2 and TRBJ1-5; D not resolved. CDR3 size: 15 residues. Trimming cost V 3 bases and J 0 bases, with 9 bases left between them. Per the germline V gene, CDR1 is SNHLY and CDR2 is FYNNEI. The CDR3, as DNA: TGTGCCAGCAGTGAGGAAGCTTATAGCAATCAGCCCCAGCATTTT. It specifies CASSEEAYSNQPQHF.

The chain carries TRBV14 and TRBJ1-6; no clear D gene. Trimming took 3 bases from V and 9 from J, leaving 15 bases between them. Germline loops: CDR1 SGHDN, CDR2 FVKESK. The CDR3 runs to 15 residues. This chain's CDR3 is CASSQADWGSSPLHF. CDR3 DNA: TGTGCCAGCAGCCAGGCTGATTGGGGTAGTTCACCCCTCCACTTT.

The gene calls are TRBV28 and TRBJ1-1; no definite D call. V was pared by 3 bases and J by 8 bases, with 22 bases between. The germline V gene encodes CDR1 MDHEN and CDR2 SYDVKM. CDR3 length equals 16 residues. CDR3 protein: CASSFSLIWGPGEAFF. The CDR3, as DNA: TGTGCCAGCAGTTTCTCTTTGATTTGGGGTCCCGGGGAAGCTTTCTTT.

The chain is built from TRBV5-1 and TRBJ1-3; 10 nucleotides line up with TRBD1. Trimming cost V 0 bases and J 4 bases; bases outside gene matches: 4. The CDR3 consists of 16 residues. Germline V gene data show CDR1 as SGHRS and CDR2 as YFSETQ. Here the CDR3 reads CASSLVGTGDGNTIYF. CDR3 DNA sequence: TGCGCCAGCAGCTTGGTGGGGACAGGGGACGGAAACACCATATATTTT.

The chain links TRBV4-1 to TRBJ2-3; D is unresolved. Germline V gene lookup returns CDR1 MGHRA and CDR2 YSYEKL. This CDR3 is built from 15 residues. Trimming pared 1 base from V and 2 bases from J, leaving 10 bases between. CDR3 amino acids: CASSQGSTDTDTQYF. CDR3 nucleotides: TGCGCCAGCAGCCAAGGTTCCACAGACACAGATACGCAGTATTTT.